This TCR beta chain was identified in a study of spatial heterogeneity in lung cancer. Turning to the study itself: Each distinct TCR and UMI combination averaged more than ten appearances in raw reads.

TCRdb re-called the 5' RACE reads through MiXCR, storing one row per CDR3 protein. The sample carries about 39,000 distinct CDR3 sequences, 2.5% to 3.5% recorded once. This clonotype was picked up many times. Germline values: CDR1 SGHAT, CDR2 FQNNGV. The CDR3 sequence is 17 residues long. V gave up 1 base and J gave up 8 bases, with 22 bases separating them. Time point noted: sample taken at primary tumor resection. The 60 to 80 donors had untreated early-stage non-small cell lung cancer. The material sequenced was normal lung tissue next to the tumor, taken at surgery. The chain links TRBV11-2 to TRBJ2-3; D is possibly TRBD1 (5 bases). The sequence came from a male donor with early-stage non-small cell lung cancer. CDR3 sequence: CASSLVLPPPGIGTQYF. DNA of the CDR3: TGTGCCAGCAGCTTAGTGCTCCCTCCCCCAGGGATTGGTACGCAGTATTTT. Using reference TRBV11-2 and TRBJ2-3 for the parts outside the CDR3, the full variable domain is EAGVAQSPRYKIIEKRQSVAFWCNPISGHATLYWYQQILGQGPKLLIQFQNNGVVDDSQLPKDRFSAERLKGVDSTLKIQPAKLEDSAVYLCASSLVLPPPGIGTQYFGPGTRLTVL.